These 20 T cell receptor beta chains were all obtained from the same sample, sequenced in a study of regulatory T cells. Points from the study as a whole: Hydrophobic residues at CDR3 positions 6 and 7 were enriched in conventional CD4+ T cells of CD3G-deficient patients.

These receptors have no known antigen. Primers: 52 TRBV forward and 13 TRBJ reverse. This table comes from immunoSEQ multiplex PCR, and its TCRdb copy is limited to in-frame clones, with some not included. The table shows under 45,000 clones, with about 88% occurring only once. Sequenced material: conventional CD4+ T cells sorted from blood. Receptors were obtained from a young adult with CD3G deficiency.

This chain joins TRBV10-3 and TRBJ1-5; D call uncertain. In germline, CDR1 is ENHRY, CDR2 SYGVKD. The V end lost 2 bases, the J end lost 5 bases, and 7 bases lay between the germline ends. The CDR3 is 13 residues long. The CDR3 coding sequence is TGTGCCATCAGTGAGCAAAGAGATCAGCCCCAGCATTTT. It codes for CAISEQRDQPQHF.

This chain joins TRBV4-1 and TRBJ2-7; 7 bases fit TRBD1. Losses at the gene ends were 4 bases for V and 3 bases for J; bases not matched to a gene: 9. This CDR3 spans 15 amino acids. The germline V gene has CDR1 MGHRA and CDR2 YSYEKL. DNA of the CDR3: TGCGCCAGCAGCCGAGGGACAGACGCCTACTACGAGCAGTACTTC. This gives the protein CASSRGTDAYYEQYF.

The rearrangement links TRBV19 to TRBJ1-4; D unresolved. The CDR3 contains 13 residues. Germline values: CDR1 LNHDA, CDR2 SQIVND (reference sequence). The V end lost 6 bases, the J end lost 5 bases, and 10 bases lay between the germline ends. CDR3 protein: CASSMGRNEKLFF. The CDR3 DNA sequence: TGTGCCAGTAGCATGGGCAGAAATGAAAAACTGTTTTTT. Variable domain in full (rest from reference TRBV19 and TRBJ1-4): DGGITQSPKYLFRKEGQNVTLSCEQNLNHDAMYWYRQDPGQGLRLIYYSQIVNDFQKGDIAEGYSVSREKKESFPLTVTSAQKNPTAFYLCASSMGRNEKLFFGSGTQLSVL.

This chain joins TRBV6-1 and TRBJ2-7; TRBD2 agrees at 7 bases. Germline CDR1 reads MNHNS; CDR2 reads SASEGT. The CDR3 covers 13 residues. The J segment lost 6 bases and the V segment lost 8 bases, leaving 10 bases of the junction unmatched. CDR3 in amino acids: CASWAGGSGEQYF. The CDR3 DNA follows: TGTGCCAGCTGGGCCGGGGGGTCGGGCGAGCAGTACTTC.

This sequence joins TRBV13 and TRBJ1-2; perhaps TRBD1 as D (5 bases). This CDR3 has 18 residues. Per the germline V gene, CDR1 is PRHDT and CDR2 is FYEKMQ (reference sequence). V gave up 0 bases and J gave up 2 bases, with 19 bases separating them. The CDR3 spells CASSLGPGRGAPNYGYTF. In DNA form, the CDR3 reads TGTGCCAGCAGCTTAGGCCCGGGCCGAGGGGCCCCAAACTATGGCTACACCTTC.

This rearrangement joins TRBV29-1 to TRBJ2-3; D perhaps matches TRBD1 (5 bases). This CDR3 has 12 amino acids. The germline gives CDR1 SQVTM, CDR2 ANQGSEA. The ends were cut back, 7 bases at V and 6 bases at J, with 14 bases in the middle. The DNA for the CDR3 is TGCAGCGCTGGGGCCCCCCGGGATACGCAGTATTTT. Translating gives CSAGAPRDTQYF.

This clone was observed a single time. Written as DNA, the CDR3 is TGTGCCAGCAGCTCGGACTCCACAGATACGCAGTATTTT. This codes for CASSSDSTDTQYF. The chain is built from TRBV11-3 and TRBJ2-3; a weak D match, TRBD2 (5 bases). V was shortened by 4 bases and J by 2 bases, with 7 bases between the two germline ends. This CDR3 is 13 amino acids long. CDR1 and CDR2 from the germline V gene are SGHNT and YENEEA.

V gene TRBV9 combines with J gene TRBJ2-7, with 8 bases matching TRBD2. The CDR3 length is 16 residues. The ends lost 0 bases at V and 4 bases at J; junction bases unmatched: 9. Germline V gene data show CDR1 as SGDLS and CDR2 as YYNGEE. The CDR3 loop reads CASSVGCGRLEYEQYF. The CDR3 nucleotides are TGTGCCAGCAGCGTAGGATGCGGGAGGTTGGAATACGAGCAGTACTTC.

The chain uses TRBV19 and TRBJ1-2; 9 nucleotides match TRBD1. Germline assignment: CDR1 LNHDA and CDR2 SQIVND (reference sequence). V shed 5 bases and J 6 bases; nucleotides not matched to a gene: 13. CDR3 length: 16 residues. In DNA, the CDR3 is TGTGCCAGTAGTCTAGTAGCAAGGACAGGGGTGGATGGCTACACCTTC. It yields the protein CASSLVARTGVDGYTF.

This rearrangement joins TRBV10-2 to TRBJ2-7, with 8 bases fitting TRBD2. Trimming removed 0 bases from V and 6 bases from J; junction bases left unmatched: 1. The CDR3 runs 13 residues. CDR1 and CDR2 from the germline V gene are WSHSY and SAAADI. The CDR3 region is CASSESRGGEQYF. CDR3 DNA: TGCGCCAGCAGTGAGTCTCGGGGGGGCGAGCAGTACTTC.

This chain connects TRBV13 to TRBJ2-5; maybe TRBD2 (6 bases). V lost 0 bases and J 4 bases, leaving 15 bases between the germline ends. CDR3 size: 16 residues. Germline-derived CDR1 and CDR2 are PRHDT and FYEKMQ (reference sequence). The DNA for the CDR3 is TGTGCCAGCAGCTTAGGCGCCCTCGGGGGAGGAGAGACCCAGTACTTC. Its protein is CASSLGALGGGETQYF.

The rearrangement joins TRBV10-3 to TRBJ1-6; TRBD1 is a possible D gene (5 bases). Between the trimmed V and J ends, which lost 6 bases and 10 bases, there was a span of 13 bases. This CDR3 has 13 amino acids. The germline CDR1 and CDR2 sequences are ENHRY and SYGVKD. The CDR3 coding sequence is TGTGCCATCAGCGCAGGGAAGCACTCACCCCTCCACTTT. Amino acid sequence: CAISAGKHSPLHF.

This clone was seen more than once but under ten times. V usage is TRBV11-2 and J usage is TRBJ1-1; no definite D call. This CDR3 has 13 residues. V was trimmed by 2 bases and J by 1 base, leaving 5 bases between them. Germline V gene sequence: CDR1 SGHAT, CDR2 FQNNGV. The CDR3: CASSLIPNTEAFF. Here the CDR3 DNA reads TGTGCCAGCAGCTTAATCCCGAACACTGAAGCTTTCTTT.

The V call is TRBV5-1, the J call TRBJ2-5; D not certain. The V and J ends lost 5 bases and 1 base respectively, with 9 bases between them. Germline V gives CDR1 SGHRS, CDR2 YFSETQ. The CDR3 runs to 13 residues. The CDR3 nucleotides read TGCGCCAGCAGGGCCAGACTCCAAGAGACCCAGTACTTC. Protein sequence: CASRARLQETQYF. The complete variable domain, with remaining parts taken from reference TRBV5-1 and TRBJ2-5, reads KAGVTQTPRYLIKTRGQQVTLSCSPISGHRSVSWYQQTPGQGLQFLFEYFSETQRNKGNFPGRFSGRQFSNSRSEMNVSTLELGDSALYLCASRARLQETQYFGPGTRLLVL.

The rearrangement links TRBV11-3 to TRBJ2-7; 8 nucleotides align to TRBD1. The germline V gene encodes CDR1 SGHNT and CDR2 YENEEA. There are 16 residues in the CDR3. The junction had 10 bases not matched to a gene; V was cut back by 4 bases and J by 2 bases. The CDR3 sequence: CASSSFQQGVPYEQYF. CDR3 nucleotide sequence: TGTGCCAGCAGCTCGTTCCAACAGGGGGTCCCCTACGAGCAGTACTTC.

The chain carries TRBV10-3 and TRBJ1-2, with D perhaps TRBD1 (5 bases). The CDR3 runs 14 residues. V lost 6 bases, J lost 4 bases, and 15 bases lay in between. Germline loops: CDR1 ENHRY, CDR2 SYGVKD. CDR3 in DNA: TGTGCCATCAGGCCCAACGGACACCTCTATGGCTACACCTTC. The encoded protein is CAIRPNGHLYGYTF.

This clone was observed a single time. The chain links TRBV7-9 to TRBJ1-1; TRBD1 might be the D (6 bases). The CDR3 contains 12 residues. Per germline, CDR1 SEHNR and CDR2 FQNEAQ (reference sequence). V was trimmed by 3 bases and J by 8 bases, leaving 10 bases between them. The CDR3 sequence: CASSFLGGEAFF. CDR3 in DNA: TGTGCCAGCAGCTTCCTAGGGGGAGAAGCTTTCTTT.

The rearrangement uses TRBV10-3 and TRBJ2-7; D may be TRBD1 (6 bases). Trimming cost V 8 bases and J 6 bases, with 20 bases left between them. The CDR3 spans 14 residues. Looked up from germline, CDR1 is ENHRY and CDR2 is SYGVKD. CDR3 bases: TGTGCCATCGCATCAGGGGTGCCATGGGCCGAGCAGTACTTC. It is translated as CAIASGVPWAEQYF.

The chain is built from TRBV6-1 and TRBJ2-3; D may correspond to TRBD1 or TRBD2 (5 bases each). This CDR3 region has 13 residues. Germline lookup yields CDR1 MNHNS and CDR2 SASEGT. V lost 5 bases to trimming and J lost 6 bases, with 12 bases between them. The CDR3 protein is CASSMTAADTQYF. In nucleotides, the CDR3 is TGTGCCAGCAGTATGACAGCGGCGGATACGCAGTATTTT.

The chain couples TRBV19 to TRBJ2-2; D ambiguous. Trimming removed 5 bases at V and 1 base at J, with 8 bases between. Germline CDR1 LNHDA, CDR2 SQIVND (reference sequence). The CDR3 loop spans 14 amino acids. CDR3 protein: CASSPAMNTGELFF. For the CDR3, the DNA is TGTGCCAGTAGTCCTGCCATGAACACCGGGGAGCTGTTTTTT.